The entry below describes one T cell receptor (beta chain). Its matching antigen is unknown. This entry comes from a study of OX40 agonist ivuxolimab in advanced cancers. Study summary: Prior therapy, whether anti-PD-1, anti-PD-L1 or anti-CTLA-4, was allowed, and about 39% had some. Study-wide results and caveats: CD8+ T cells were the subset that, on average, had more expanded clones than CD4+.

Germline trimming cut 6 bases from V and 0 bases from J; bases unmatched to any gene: 3. Germline-derived CDR1 and CDR2 are MNHEY and SVGAGI. The CDR3 is 15 residues long. Sequencing used immunoSEQ multiplex PCR; TCRdb keeps in-frame clones, though not all of them. Of roughly 60,000 clones listed, approximately 81% are singletons. Researchers took blood at baseline, on cycle 4 day 1, and on cycle 7 day 1. Material: CD4+ or CD8+ T cells sorted from blood, obtained in a trial of the OX40 agonist ivuxolimab. The receptor was derived from an adult with an advanced solid tumor such as melanoma, head and neck, liver or kidney cancer. The chain links TRBV6-5 to TRBJ2-2; 8 bases line up with TRBD2. Here the CDR3 reads CASRPSGPNTGELFF. The CDR3 bases are TGTGCCAGCAGACCTAGCGGGCCGAACACCGGGGAGCTGTTTTTT.